Listed below are T cell receptor beta chains from one sample, sequenced in a study of cytomegalovirus exposure and HLA in healthy donors. The repertoire was sequenced with immunoSEQ multiplex PCR; TCRdb's copy has only in-frame clones and lacks some. The repertoire holds 150,000 to 200,000 clones, with more than 70% as singletons. The sequencing sample was made of PBMCs. The receptors originated from a man aged 30 to 45 in good health and CMV-seropositive. The CDR3 runs from the conserved cysteine through the conserved F or W. The D gene is left open where the match is weak. Some rows have no size entry. The others give once, few or many, or a class for an expanded clone.

NA	16	NA	TRBJ1-4	TRBV18	CASSPRGGGLNEKLFF	TGTGCCAGCTCACCACGGGGGGGCGGATTGAATGAAAAACTGTTTTTT
NA	15	once	TRBJ2-7	TRBV5-1	CASNREGAGGNEQYF	TGCGCCAGCAACCGCGAGGGGGCAGGGGGGAACGAGCAGTACTTC
NA	14	NA	TRBJ2-6	TRBV18	CASSGSSGANVLTF	TGTGCCAGCTCAGGTAGCTCTGGGGCCAACGTCCTGACTTTC
TRBD1	22	NA	TRBJ1-1	TRBV27	CASSILLAPGQGQKIVNTEAFF	TGTGCCAGCAGTATCTTACTAGCGCCGGGACAGGGTCAGAAGATTGTGAACACTGAAGCTTTCTTT
NA	14	once	TRBJ1-1	TRBV6-1	CASSKVGGVTEAFF	TGTGCCAGCAGCAAAGTTGGGGGGGTCACTGAAGCTTTCTTT
NA	12	NA	TRBJ1-1	TRBV9	CASSSEGPEAFF	TGTGCCAGCAGTTCGGAGGGGCCTGAAGCTTTCTTT
NA	13	NA	TRBJ2-1	TRBV7-2	CASSFAGYNEQFF	TGTGCCAGCAGCTTCGCGGGCTACAATGAGCAGTTCTTC
TRBD1	14	few	TRBJ2-7	TRBV7-9	CASSLVQGANEQYF	TGTGCCAGCAGCTTAGTCCAGGGGGCGAACGAGCAGTACTTC
TRBD2	17	NA	TRBJ2-3	TRBV27	CASSFASGRDGADTQYF	TGTGCCAGCAGTTTTGCTAGCGGGAGAGATGGAGCAGATACGCAGTATTTT
NA	16	NA	TRBJ2-1	TRBV18	CASSPPGTRASNEQFF	TGTGCCAGCTCACCACCCGGGACAAGGGCGTCCAATGAGCAGTTCTTC
TRBD2	16	NA	TRBJ2-1	TRBV27	CASSSGREGSYNEQFF	TGTGCCAGCAGTTCAGGTCGGGAGGGCTCCTACAATGAGCAGTTCTTC
TRBD2	12	NA	TRBJ2-1	TRBV12-5	CASGLRAGEQFF	TGTGCTAGTGGTTTGAGAGCGGGGGAGCAGTTCTTC
NA	13	many	TRBJ1-2	TRBV10-3	CAILRETGYGYTF	TGTGCCATCCTGAGGGAAACGGGCTATGGCTACACCTTC
NA	13	NA	TRBJ2-3	TRBV5-1	CASSSDYTDTQYF	TGCGCCAGCAGCTCGGACTACACAGATACGCAGTATTTT
NA	13	NA	TRBJ2-1	TRBV28	CASSYINGNEQFF	TGTGCCAGCAGTTATATTAACGGGAATGAGCAGTTCTTC
TRBD1	17	NA	TRBJ1-6	TRBV27	CASKDLFRDRAHSPLHF	TGTGCCAGCAAAGATCTATTCCGGGACAGGGCACATTCACCCCTCCACTTT
TRBD2	15	NA	TRBJ2-1	TRBV9	CASSVSLSGSNEQFF	TGTGCCAGCAGCGTAAGCCTTAGCGGGAGCAATGAGCAGTTCTTC
TRBD2	15	once	TRBJ2-3	TRBV2	CASSRLAGGTDTQYF	TGTGCCAGCAGTAGACTAGCGGGGGGGACAGATACGCAGTATTTT
NA	16	NA	TRBJ2-3	TRBV9	CASSSMTGYSTDTQYF	TGTGCCTCTTCTTCAATGACAGGTTACAGCACAGATACGCAGTATTTT
NA	16	NA	TRBJ2-2	TRBV7-2	CASSPRTGTNTGELFF	TGTGCCAGCAGCCCGCGCACAGGGACGAACACCGGGGAGCTGTTTTTT
NA	12	NA	TRBJ1-2	TRBV2	CASSLLSYGYTF	TGTGCCAGCAGTTTACTGAGCTATGGCTACACCTTC
NA	16	NA	TRBJ2-7	TRBV28	CASSFVQDGNSYEQYF	TGTGCCAGCAGTTTTGTCCAGGACGGGAATTCCTACGAGCAGTACTTC
NA	15	NA	TRBJ2-5	TRBV28	CASTRPGTFRETQYF	TGTGCCAGCACCCGACCCGGGACTTTCAGGGAGACCCAGTACTTC
NA	12	few	TRBJ2-7	TRBV7-9	CASSRLVYEQYF	TGTGCCAGCAGCAGACTCGTCTACGAGCAGTACTTC
NA	14	NA	TRBJ2-1	TRBV4-3	CASSQGVGWNEQFF	TGCGCCAGCAGCCAGGGAGTGGGGTGGAATGAGCAGTTCTTC
NA	15	NA	TRBJ2-1	TRBV6-6	CASSPQLTVHNEQFF	TGTGCCAGCAGCCCCCAGCTTACAGTCCACAATGAGCAGTTCTTC
TRBD2	14	NA	TRBJ2-7	TRBV6-5	CASSRLAGSYEQYF	TGTGCCAGCAGCAGACTAGCGGGCTCCTACGAGCAGTACTTC
NA	15	NA	TRBJ2-2	TRBV5-1	CASSPAPGAAGELFF	TGCGCCAGCAGCCCCGCCCCTGGGGCCGCCGGGGAGCTGTTTTTT
NA	14	NA	TRBJ2-7	TRBV10-2	CASSDGKGIDEQYF	TGCGCCAGCAGTGATGGAAAGGGGATAGACGAGCAGTACTTC
NA	15	NA	TRBJ2-3	TRBV29-1	CSVEFPLLYTDTQYF	TGCAGCGTTGAATTCCCCCTTCTGTACACAGATACGCAGTATTTT
NA	12	few	TRBJ1-2	TRBV27	CASSPAGYGYTF	TGTGCCAGCAGTCCAGCGGGATATGGCTACACCTTC
TRBD1	14	NA	TRBJ2-7	TRBV7-9	CASSWGQGSGEQYF	TGTGCCAGCAGCTGGGGACAGGGGAGCGGCGAGCAGTACTTC
TRBD1	15	NA	TRBJ2-2	TRBV5-4	CASSSRGQSTGELFF	TGTGCCAGCAGCTCAAGGGGGCAAAGCACCGGGGAGCTGTTTTTT
TRBD2	15	NA	TRBJ2-5	TRBV10-1	CASSSGLAGVETQYF	TGCGCCAGCAGTAGTGGCCTAGCGGGAGTGGAGACCCAGTACTTC
TRBD1	16	NA	TRBJ2-5	TRBV7-8	CASSRQGMGLGETQYF	TGTGCCAGCAGCAGACAGGGGATGGGGTTAGGAGAGACCCAGTACTTC
TRBD1	15	once	TRBJ1-4	TRBV6-4	CASSRYRGDNEKLFF	TGTGCCAGCAGTCGCTACAGGGGTGATAATGAAAAACTGTTTTTT
TRBD2	15	few	TRBJ2-5	TRBV10-2	CASKLSSGSPETQYF	TGCGCCAGCAAGTTGTCTAGCGGGAGCCCAGAGACCCAGTACTTC
NA	15	few	TRBJ2-3	TRBV29-1	CSVDRPGGSTDTQYF	TGCAGCGTCGACCGCCCAGGCGGGAGCACAGATACGCAGTATTTT
NA	13	NA	TRBJ2-7	TRBV6-6	CASSSGGSNEQYF	TGTGCCAGCAGCTCCGGAGGGTCTAACGAGCAGTACTTC
NA	14	NA	TRBJ1-1	TRBV7-3	CASSPAPANTEAFF	TGTGCCAGCAGCCCCGCGCCCGCGAACACTGAAGCTTTCTTT
NA	13	NA	TRBJ2-3	TRBV4-3	CASSRGLLDGQYF	TGCGCCAGCAGCCGCGGGCTTTTGGATGGGCAGTATTTT
TRBD1	16	NA	TRBJ1-5	TRBV5-8	CASSHLKDRGRQPQHF	TGTGCCAGCAGCCACCTTAAAGACAGGGGTAGGCAGCCCCAGCATTTT
TRBD1	12	NA	TRBJ2-5	TRBV29-1	CIMGQTQETQYF	TGCATCATGGGACAGACCCAAGAGACCCAGTACTTC
NA	14	NA	TRBJ2-7	TRBV27	CASREGVGSYEQYF	TGTGCCAGTCGAGAGGGGGTGGGATCCTACGAGCAGTACTTC
NA	15	NA	TRBJ2-5	TRBV28	CASSLPRGSKETQYF	TGTGCCAGCAGTTTACCTCGGGGGAGCAAAGAGACCCAGTACTTC